A single sample is the source of the 29 T cell receptor beta chains below, sequenced in a study of cytomegalovirus exposure and HLA in healthy donors. The PCR contained 60 Vbeta and 13 Jbeta primers. Assay used: immunoSEQ multiplex PCR; TCRdb lists only in-frame clones, some missing. Of 150,000 to 200,000 clones listed, about four fifths are singletons. The material sequenced was PBMCs. All receptors derive from a male donor in good health and CMV-seropositive.

The chain links TRBV28 to TRBJ2-3; a possible D gene is TRBD2 (5 bases). CDR1 is MDHEN and CDR2 is SYDVKM in the germline V gene. The CDR3 contains 12 residues. V gave up 7 bases and J gave up 9 bases, with 14 bases separating them. Here the CDR3 DNA reads TGTGCCAGCACCTCTAGCCGGACCACGCAGTATTTT. Protein: CASTSSRTTQYF.

V gene TRBV4-2 combines with J gene TRBJ1-5, with D maybe TRBD1 (5 bases). The CDR3 length is 16 residues. The germline V gene encodes CDR1 LGHNA and CDR2 YNFKEQ. V was shortened by 4 bases and J by 5 bases, with 18 bases between the two germline ends. The CDR3 spells CASSPRGEAWDQPQHF. For the CDR3, the DNA is TGTGCCAGCAGCCCGAGAGGGGAGGCCTGGGATCAGCCCCAGCATTTT.

The V and J genes are TRBV7-2 and TRBJ2-7, with TRBD2 identical over 10 bases. The CDR3 is made up of 15 amino acids. Germline CDR1 is SGHTA and CDR2 is FQGNSA. The V and J ends lost 7 bases and 2 bases, in that order; junction bases with no gene match: 8. CDR3 sequence reads: CASTWGTSATYEQYF. The CDR3, as DNA: TGTGCCAGCACCTGGGGGACTAGCGCTACCTACGAGCAGTACTTC.

J is TRBJ2-1 and V is TRBV20-1, with D hard to call. CDR1 DFQATT and CDR2 SNEGSKA come from the germline V gene (reference sequence). Trimming stripped 5 bases from V and 6 bases from J, with 5 bases between. The CDR3 runs to 10 residues. Here the CDR3 reads CSAASNEQFF. CDR3 in DNA: TGCAGTGCTGCGAGCAATGAGCAGTTCTTC.

On this clone: Other nucleotide sequences from this sample produce the same CDR3. This chain links TRBV19 with TRBJ2-2; 9 nucleotides align to TRBD1. V was clipped by 9 bases and J by 4 bases; unmatched bases: 6. Germline lookup yields CDR1 LNHDA and CDR2 SQIVND (reference sequence). The length of the CDR3 is 14 residues. In DNA form, the CDR3 reads TGTGCCAGCCGGACAGGGGTGGGCACCGGGGAGCTGTTTTTT. Protein: CASRTGVGTGELFF. Based on the CDR3 plus reference TRBV19 and TRBJ2-2, the full variable domain is DGGITQSPKYLFRKEGQNVTLSCEQNLNHDAMYWYRQDPGQGLRLIYYSQIVNDFQKGDIAEGYSVSREKKESFPLTVTSAQKNPTAFYLCASRTGVGTGELFFGEGSRLTVL.

This chain connects TRBV6-1 to TRBJ2-1; TRBD1 matches 7 bases. This CDR3 is 17 amino acids long. Looked up from germline, CDR1 is MNHNS and CDR2 is SASEGT. Trimming cost V 3 bases and J 10 bases; bases outside gene matches: 18. The CDR3 coding sequence is TGTGCCAGCAGTGATGCCTACGGGACAGCCTCTCTGTGGGAGCAGTTCTTC. It is translated as CASSDAYGTASLWEQFF.

The chain employs TRBV5-1 and TRBJ2-5; 14 bases are a match to TRBD2. The CDR3 is made up of 16 amino acids. J gave up 4 bases and V 5 bases, and 7 bases lay outside the gene matches. Germline CDR1 reads SGHRS; CDR2 reads YFSETQ. CDR3 sequence: CASRTSGRAVGETQYF. The CDR3 DNA sequence: TGCGCCAGCAGGACTAGCGGGAGGGCCGTGGGAGAGACCCAGTACTTC.

This clone has more than one count but fewer than ten. The chain has TRBV7-8 and TRBJ2-1; D might be TRBD1 (5 bases). The V end was cut by 4 bases, the J end by 2 bases, with 15 bases between. CDR1 and CDR2 from the germline V gene are SGHVS and FQNEAQ. CDR3 length equals 16 residues. CDR3 protein: CASSSSDTDTYNEQFF. The DNA of the CDR3 is TGTGCCAGCAGCTCATCGGACACTGATACCTACAATGAGCAGTTCTTC.

The chain recombines TRBV5-6 with TRBJ1-5; D possibly corresponds to TRBD1 (6 bases). The germline V gene has CDR1 SGHDT and CDR2 YYEEEE. CDR3 size: 15 residues. Trimming left V 3 bases short and J 0 bases short, with 10 bases between. Here the CDR3 reads CASSSGQFSNQPQHF. The DNA of the CDR3 is TGTGCCAGCAGCTCCGGACAGTTTAGCAATCAGCCCCAGCATTTT.

This clone was seen a few times. The chain combines TRBV4-3 with TRBJ1-2; the match to TRBD1 covers 11 bases. Per germline, CDR1 LGHNA and CDR2 YSLEER. CDR3 size: 16 residues. J gave up 5 bases and V 1 base, and 6 bases lay outside the gene matches. DNA of the CDR3: TGCGCCAGCAGCCAAGCCGGGACAGGGGGGAATTATGGCTACACCTTC. Protein product: CASSQAGTGGNYGYTF.

The chain employs TRBV15 and TRBJ1-5, with D unresolved. CDR3 size: 13 residues. V gave up 0 bases and J gave up 9 bases, with 9 bases separating them. From germline, CDR1 is LNHNV and CDR2 YYDKDF (reference sequence). Here the CDR3 reads CATSRDLGMPQHF. Written as DNA, the CDR3 is TGTGCCACCAGCAGAGATCTGGGCATGCCCCAGCATTTT. Full variable domain (missing parts from reference TRBV15 and TRBJ1-5): DAMVIQNPRYQVTQFGKPVTLSCSQTLNHNVMYWYQQKSSQAPKLLFHYYDKDFNNEADTPDNFQSRRPNTSFCFLDIRSPGLGDTAMYLCATSRDLGMPQHFGDGTRLSIL.

The chain uses TRBV5-1 and TRBJ1-6; no clear D. Germline V gene data show CDR1 as SGHRS and CDR2 as YFSETQ. V was trimmed by 0 bases and J by 6 bases, leaving 7 bases between them. CDR3 length equals 14 residues. The CDR3 sequence is CASSLDSVNSPLHF. The CDR3 bases are TGCGCCAGCAGCTTGGACAGTGTTAATTCACCCCTCCACTTT.

In its sample, this clone was seen a few times. A read error may produce the germline difference seen at one junction end. V is TRBV7-7 and J is TRBJ2-4; TRBD1 matches 10 bases. The germline V gene encodes CDR1 SSHAT and CDR2 FNYEAQ (reference sequence). This CDR3 has 14 residues. CDR3 protein: CASSPGTGDVIQYF. The DNA of the CDR3 is TGTGCTAGCAGCCCCGGGACAGGGGATGTCATTCAGTACTTC.

This clone occurred once. The chain employs TRBV4-1 and TRBJ1-1; 7 bases map to TRBD1. V shed 4 bases, J shed 4 bases, and the junction held 9 bases outside the gene matches. Germline CDR1 reads MGHRA; CDR2 reads YSYEKL. The CDR3 is 15 residues long. CDR3 in amino acids: CASSRRQGRGTEAFF. CDR3 bases: TGCGCCAGCAGCCGAAGACAGGGTAGGGGCACTGAAGCTTTCTTT.

There are a few counts of this clone. This chain joins TRBV29-1 and TRBJ2-3; a weak D match, TRBD1 (6 bases). Germline V lookup: CDR1 SQVTM, CDR2 ANQGSEA. The germline V and J ends were trimmed by 3 bases and 1 base, with 8 bases remaining between them. The CDR3 contains 13 residues. For the CDR3, the DNA is TGCAGCGTTGAGGACAGAGGCACAGATACGCAGTATTTT. It codes for CSVEDRGTDTQYF.

The chain employs TRBV28 and TRBJ1-5; 8 bases align to TRBD1. The V gene's germline CDR1 is MDHEN and CDR2 SYDVKM. V lost 2 bases to trimming and J lost 6 bases; unmatched junction nucleotides: 0. The length of the CDR3 is 13 residues. In DNA form, the CDR3 reads TGTGCCAGCAGTTTACAGGGGGCTCAGCCCCAGCATTTT. It yields the protein CASSLQGAQPQHF.

V gene TRBV5-1 combines with J gene TRBJ2-7, with D possibly being TRBD1 (6 bases). Germline CDR1 and CDR2: SGHRS and YFSETQ. V lost 3 bases to trimming and J lost 1 base, with 8 bases between them. The CDR3 contains 13 residues. This chain's CDR3 is CASSYGQSYEQYF. The CDR3 DNA follows: TGCGCCAGCAGCTACGGACAGTCCTACGAGCAGTACTTC.

The CDR3 nucleotides are TGCGCCAGCTCTAGCGGGGGGCCGATCTACAATGAGCAGTTCTTC. As protein: CASSSGGPIYNEQFF. The chain uses TRBV5-1 and TRBJ2-1; 11 bases line up with TRBD2. Losses at the gene ends were 7 bases for V and 3 bases for J; bases not matched to a gene: 6. This CDR3 contains 15 residues. Looked up from germline, CDR1 is SGHRS and CDR2 is YFSETQ.

The chain joins TRBV18 to TRBJ1-2, with 10 bases lining up with TRBD1. Germline loops: CDR1 KGHSH, CDR2 LQKENI. V shed 4 bases and J 8 bases; nucleotides not matched to a gene: 4. This CDR3 has 13 residues. CDR3 sequence (DNA): TGTGCCAGCTCACGCGGGACAGGGGAGGGCTACACCTTC. Protein product: CASSRGTGEGYTF.

The rearrangement links TRBV7-2 to TRBJ2-7; D is perhaps TRBD1 (6 bases). Germline V lookup: CDR1 SGHTA, CDR2 FQGNSA. This CDR3 comprises 15 residues. Trimming pared 3 bases from V and 1 base from J, leaving 13 bases between. CDR3 loop: CASSFIGTPSYEQYF. CDR3 coding DNA: TGTGCCAGCAGCTTTATCGGGACACCGTCCTACGAGCAGTACTTC. Supplemented by reference TRBV7-2 and TRBJ2-7, the full variable domain reads GAGVSQSPSNKVTEKGKDVELRCDPISGHTALYWYRQSLGQGLEFLIYFQGNSAPDKSGLPSDRFSAERTGGSVSTLTIQRTQQEDSAVYLCASSFIGTPSYEQYFGPGTRLTVT.

The genes are TRBV11-2 and TRBJ1-4; the match to TRBD1 covers 7 bases. Trimming took 1 base from V and 7 from J; bases not matched to a gene: 3. CDR3 size: 14 residues. Germline CDR1 is SGHAT and CDR2 is FQNNGV. CDR3 bases: TGTGCCAGCAGCTTAGGACAGGGAAGTGAAAAACTGTTTTTT. Translation: CASSLGQGSEKLFF.

The rearrangement uses TRBV28 and TRBJ1-5, with D possibly being TRBD1 (5 bases). V was trimmed by 8 bases and J by 5 bases, leaving 16 bases between them. The CDR3 has 14 amino acids. CDR1 is MDHEN, CDR2 SYDVKM, per germline. The CDR3 is CASREGGDHQPQHF. CDR3 DNA: TGTGCCAGCCGGGAGGGAGGGGATCATCAGCCCCAGCATTTT.

The rearrangement joins TRBV6-5 to TRBJ1-6, with D possibly being TRBD1 (6 bases). Germline V gene lookup returns CDR1 MNHEY and CDR2 SVGAGI. The length of the CDR3 is 13 residues. V was clipped by 5 bases and J by 6 bases, with 8 bases between them. The CDR3 nucleotides read TGTGCCAGCAGTGACAGGATTAATTCACCCCTCCACTTT. Translated, it gives CASSDRINSPLHF.

The gene calls are TRBV5-8 and TRBJ2-5; D possibly corresponds to TRBD2 (6 bases). V lost 4 bases, J lost 3 bases, and 16 bases lay in between. The CDR3 extends over 15 amino acids. In germline, CDR1 is SGHTS, CDR2 YDEGEE. The CDR3 DNA reads as TGTGCCAGCAGCCCTCGAGGGAGGAATGAAGAGACCCAGTACTTC. Protein sequence: CASSPRGRNEETQYF.

The chain links TRBV11-2 to TRBJ1-6; D is unclear. The V end was cut by 3 bases, the J end by 0 bases, with 9 bases between. CDR1 and CDR2 from the germline V gene are SGHAT and FQNNGV. This CDR3 spans 16 amino acids. The CDR3 coding sequence is TGTGCCAGCAGCTTCTCCGGGTTCTCCTATAATTCACCCCTCCACTTT. It yields the protein CASSFSGFSYNSPLHF. The whole variable domain, remainder taken from reference TRBV11-2 and TRBJ1-6, is EAGVAQSPRYKIIEKRQSVAFWCNPISGHATLYWYQQILGQGPKLLIQFQNNGVVDDSQLPKDRFSAERLKGVDSTLKIQPAKLEDSAVYLCASSFSGFSYNSPLHFGNGTRLTVT.

The rearrangement uses TRBV5-1 and TRBJ2-1; D is unresolved. The CDR3 is 13 amino acids. Germline V gives CDR1 SGHRS, CDR2 YFSETQ. V lost 4 bases, J lost 15 bases, and 20 bases lay in between. In DNA, the CDR3 is TGCGCCAGCAGCCCTCAGACTCCTAGGAATGTGTTCTTC. It is translated as CASSPQTPRNVFF.

The genes are TRBV9 and TRBJ2-3; tentative D call: TRBD1 (6 bases). Per germline, CDR1 SGDLS and CDR2 YYNGEE. This CDR3 region has 15 residues. The V gene lost 0 bases and the J gene lost 0 bases, with 8 bases spanning the gap. Here the CDR3 DNA reads TGTGCCAGCAGCGTAGTTGGGACAAGCACAGATACGCAGTATTTT. Translating gives CASSVVGTSTDTQYF.

Notes on this clone: Different DNA sequences within this sample yield the same CDR3. The chain links TRBV11-3 to TRBJ2-2, with D hard to call. CDR1 SGHNT and CDR2 YENEEA come from the germline V gene. Deletions cut 5 bases from V and 3 bases from J, with 4 bases between. This CDR3 region has 12 residues. CDR3 nucleotides: TGTGCCAGCAGCCCAGACACCGGGGAGCTGTTTTTT. It translates to CASSPDTGELFF.

The chain uses TRBV28 and TRBJ1-2, with D possibly matching TRBD1 (6 bases). The V end was cut by 1 base, the J end by 7 bases, with 16 bases between. CDR1 is MDHEN, CDR2 SYDVKM, per germline. CDR3 length equals 15 residues. CDR3: CASSLYSAGAIGYTF. The CDR3 DNA is TGTGCCAGCAGTTTATATTCGGCAGGGGCGATTGGCTACACCTTC.